This TCR beta chain is drawn from a study of T-cell reconstitution after alpha-beta-depleted transplantation in children. The CDR3 has 13 residues. V shed 5 bases and J shed 3 bases, with 11 bases lying between them. Germline lookup yields CDR1 SGHTA and CDR2 FQGTGA. Unique molecular identifiers were incorporated into the prepared TCRbeta library. TCRdb analysed the PCR reads with MiXCR anew, one entry per CDR3 protein. This sample has 800,000 to 1,000,000 distinct CDR3 sequences, with roughly 29% found just once. The receptor comes from a boy younger than two who had a stem cell transplant for SCID, so the T cells may come from the graft donor. Sequenced material: PBMCs, mostly from graft donor cells, taken 360 days after TCRalphabeta/CD19-depleted stem cell transplant. The chain carries TRBV7-3 and TRBJ2-7, with D perhaps TRBD1 (6 bases). CDR3 region: CASSPKTGYEQYF. In nucleotides, the CDR3 is TGTGCCAGCAGCCCTAAGACAGGCTACGAGCAGTACTTC.